In this sample, the clone carrying this T cell receptor beta chain turned up once. This sample was included in a study of blood T cell repertoires in COVID-19. Study at large: The samples span acute and convalescent COVID-19 from the United States, Italy and Spain.

Original data processing: Reference gene primer amplification in the assay estimated nucleated cell counts. Repertoires were generated with immunoSEQ multiplex PCR, while TCRdb's copy carries only in-frame clones and drops some. The V and J calls and clone size come from that table; D and trimming were worked out from the DNA. Counted here are tens of thousands of clones, more than 75% occurring once; the ten biggest clones make up under 6%. Germline assignment: CDR1 SGHVS and CDR2 FNYEAQ. V trimming: 5 bases; J trimming: 0 bases; junction bases outside the gene matches: 6. This CDR3 spans 16 amino acids.

This clonotype was sampled from a human donor in a cohort sampled during active COVID-19. Sequenced input: peripheral blood. The genes are TRBV7-6 and TRBJ1-3; 8 bases agree with TRBD1. The CDR3 reads CASSPETGDSGNTIYF. The CDR3 nucleotides read TGTGCCAGCAGCCCGGAGACAGGGGACTCTGGAAACACCATATATTTT.